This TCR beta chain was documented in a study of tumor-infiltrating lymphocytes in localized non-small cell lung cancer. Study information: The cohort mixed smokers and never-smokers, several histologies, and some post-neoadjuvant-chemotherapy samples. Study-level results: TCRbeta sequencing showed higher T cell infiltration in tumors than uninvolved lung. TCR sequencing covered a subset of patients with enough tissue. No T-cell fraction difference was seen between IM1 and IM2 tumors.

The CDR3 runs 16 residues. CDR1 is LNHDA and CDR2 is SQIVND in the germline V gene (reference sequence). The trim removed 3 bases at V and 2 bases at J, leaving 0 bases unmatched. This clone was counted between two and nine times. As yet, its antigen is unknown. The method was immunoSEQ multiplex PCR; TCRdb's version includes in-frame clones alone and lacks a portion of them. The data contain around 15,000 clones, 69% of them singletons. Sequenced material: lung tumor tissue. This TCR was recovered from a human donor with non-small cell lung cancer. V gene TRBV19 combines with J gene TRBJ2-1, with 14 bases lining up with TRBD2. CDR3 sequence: CASSMGLAGAYNEQFF. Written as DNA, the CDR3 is TGTGCCAGTAGTATGGGACTAGCGGGAGCCTACAATGAGCAGTTCTTC. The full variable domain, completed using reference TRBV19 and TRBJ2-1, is DGGITQSPKYLFRKEGQNVTLSCEQNLNHDAMYWYRQDPGQGLRLIYYSQIVNDFQKGDIAEGYSVSREKKESFPLTVTSAQKNPTAFYLCASSMGLAGAYNEQFFGPGTRLTVL.